The source of this T cell receptor (beta chain) is a study of cytomegalovirus exposure and HLA in healthy donors. Regarding the study as a whole: Some segments of the V type, notably TRBV6-2 and TRBV6-3, were excluded as indistinguishable. Researchers counted roughly 150 TCR beta chains as cytomegalovirus-associated.

A multiplex PCR was run with 60 Vbeta primers and 13 Jbeta primers. Original methodology: Later work found tens of millions of unique TCR beta chains, with about 10 million shared. The table came from immunoSEQ multiplex PCR; TCRdb's copy has only in-frame clones and leaves some out. V, J and clone size are those of that table, while D and trimming were read from the DNA. Here the sample spans about 160,000 clones, approximately 85% being singletons. Concerning this clone: The antigen is unknown.

V shed 5 bases, J shed 4 bases, and the junction held 6 bases outside the gene matches. CDR1 is SGHAT and CDR2 is FQNNGV in the germline V gene. The CDR3 is 14 amino acids. This chain joins TRBV11-2 and TRBJ2-5; the match to TRBD1 covers 8 bases. The clonotype originates from a girl aged 2-10 years in good health and CMV-seropositive. Sequencing was done on a sample of PBMCs. Here the CDR3 DNA reads TGTGCCAGCAGCCCCGGACAGGGTTTAGAGACCCAGTACTTC. It codes for CASSPGQGLETQYF.